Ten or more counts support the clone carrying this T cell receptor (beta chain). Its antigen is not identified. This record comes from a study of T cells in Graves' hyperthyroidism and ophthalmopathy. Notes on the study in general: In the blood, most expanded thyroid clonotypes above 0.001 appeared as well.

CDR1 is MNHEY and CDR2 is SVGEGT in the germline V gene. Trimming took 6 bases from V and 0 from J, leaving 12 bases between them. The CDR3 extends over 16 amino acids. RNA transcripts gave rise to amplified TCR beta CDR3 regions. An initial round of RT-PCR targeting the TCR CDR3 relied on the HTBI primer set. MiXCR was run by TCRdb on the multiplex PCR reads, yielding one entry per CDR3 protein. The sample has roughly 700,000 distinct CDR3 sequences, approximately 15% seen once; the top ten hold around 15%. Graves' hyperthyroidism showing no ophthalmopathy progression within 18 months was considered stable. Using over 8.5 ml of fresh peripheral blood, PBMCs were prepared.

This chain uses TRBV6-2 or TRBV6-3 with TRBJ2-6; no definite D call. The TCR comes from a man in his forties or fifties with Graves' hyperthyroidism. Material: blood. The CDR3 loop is CASSPALGSGANVLTF. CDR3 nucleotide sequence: TGTGCCAGCAGCCCAGCACTTGGCTCTGGGGCCAACGTCCTGACTTTC.